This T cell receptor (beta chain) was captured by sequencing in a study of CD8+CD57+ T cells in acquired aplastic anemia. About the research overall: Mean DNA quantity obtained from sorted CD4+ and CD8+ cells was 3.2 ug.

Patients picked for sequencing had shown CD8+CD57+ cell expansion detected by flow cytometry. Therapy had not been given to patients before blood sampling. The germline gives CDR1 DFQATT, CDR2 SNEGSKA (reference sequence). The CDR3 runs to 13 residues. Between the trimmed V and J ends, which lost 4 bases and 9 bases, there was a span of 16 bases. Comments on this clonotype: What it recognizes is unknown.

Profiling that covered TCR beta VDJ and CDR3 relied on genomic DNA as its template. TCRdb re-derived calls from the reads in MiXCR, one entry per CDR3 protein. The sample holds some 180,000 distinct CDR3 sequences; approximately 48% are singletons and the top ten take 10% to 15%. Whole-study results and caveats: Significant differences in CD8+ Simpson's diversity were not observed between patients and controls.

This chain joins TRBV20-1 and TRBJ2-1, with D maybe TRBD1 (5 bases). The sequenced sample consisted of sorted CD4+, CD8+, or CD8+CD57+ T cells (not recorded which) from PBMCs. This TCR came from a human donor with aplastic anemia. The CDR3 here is CSATRQTSGEQFF. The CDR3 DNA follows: TGCAGTGCTACCCGACAGACCTCTGGTGAGCAGTTCTTC.